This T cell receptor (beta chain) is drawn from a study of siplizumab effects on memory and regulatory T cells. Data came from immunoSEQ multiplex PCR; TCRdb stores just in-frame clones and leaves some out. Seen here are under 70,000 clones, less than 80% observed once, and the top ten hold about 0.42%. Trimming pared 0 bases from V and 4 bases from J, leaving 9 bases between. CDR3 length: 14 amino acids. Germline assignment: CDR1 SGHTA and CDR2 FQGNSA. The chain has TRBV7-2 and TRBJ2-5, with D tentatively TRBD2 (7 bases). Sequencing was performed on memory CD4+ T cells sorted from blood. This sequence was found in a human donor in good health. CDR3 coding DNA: TGTGCCAGCAGCTTAGCGGGGGGGCGAGAGACCCAGTACTTC. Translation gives CASSLAGGRETQYF.